This passage covers 29 T cell receptor beta chains from one sample sequenced in a study of blood T cells in healthy people across ages. A second 7 to 11 cycle PCR used barcoded and J-beta primers. TCRdb processed the 5' RACE reads anew with MiXCR; each CDR3 protein has one entry. The table shows 1.5 million to 1.9 million distinct CDR3 sequences, with about 42% occurring only once. Material: blood. These TCRs come from a woman under 30 in good health.

This clonotype was seen a handful of times. The chain has TRBV29-1 and TRBJ2-4; TRBD1 aligns across 7 bases. This CDR3 region has 13 residues. V shed 6 bases, J shed 13 bases, and the junction held 15 bases outside the gene matches. The V gene's germline CDR1 is SQVTM and CDR2 ANQGSEA. The CDR3 protein is CSVAPTGADVQYF. CDR3 DNA sequence: TGCAGCGTCGCTCCTACAGGGGCTGATGTACAGTACTTC.

This clonotype came up once. The DNA for the CDR3 is TGTGCCAGCAGCTTGCGGTGGCGGAACACTGAAGCTTTCTTT. Translation: CASSLRWRNTEAFF. The genes are TRBV7-8 and TRBJ1-1; D is ambiguous. The CDR3 loop spans 14 amino acids. In germline, CDR1 is SGHVS, CDR2 FQNEAQ. Trimming took 3 bases from V and 1 from J, leaving 9 bases between them.

This clonotype turned up a few times. This chain links TRBV12-3 or TRBV12-4 with TRBJ2-3, with D possibly matching TRBD1 (5 bases). Between the trimmed V and J ends, which lost 6 bases and 5 bases, there was a span of 21 bases. The CDR3 is 16 amino acids. For the CDR3, the DNA is TGTGCCAGCAGGGCAGGGTCTATGGGATATATAGATACGCAGTATTTT. Amino acids: CASRAGSMGYIDTQYF.

The chain combines TRBV20-1 with TRBJ2-1; 13 bases match TRBD2. Trimming cost V 0 bases and J 10 bases; bases outside gene matches: 3. Germline-derived CDR1 and CDR2 are DFQATT and SNEGSKA (reference sequence). The CDR3 is 14 amino acids. CDR3 region: CSAREGTSGMEQFF. CDR3 sequence (DNA): TGCAGTGCTAGAGAGGGGACTAGCGGGATGGAGCAGTTCTTC.

The chain recombines TRBV7-9 with TRBJ2-2; TRBD2 aligns across 8 bases. The CDR3 runs 14 residues. V was clipped by 6 bases and J by 2 bases; unmatched bases: 2. Per germline, CDR1 SEHNR and CDR2 FQNEAQ (reference sequence). In nucleotides, the CDR3 is TGTGCCAGCAGAAGCGGGAGTAACACCGGGGAGCTGTTTTTT. Its translation: CASRSGSNTGELFF. Full variable domain (missing parts from reference TRBV7-9 and TRBJ2-2): DTGVSQNPRHKITKRGQNVTFRCDPISEHNRLYWYRQTLGQGPEFLTYFQNEAQLEKSRLLSDRFSAERPKGSFSTLEIQRTEQGDSAMYLCASRSGSNTGELFFGEGSRLTVL.

V is TRBV3-1 and J is TRBJ2-5; TRBD1 aligns across 8 bases. The J call may be faulty, since TRBJ2-7 better matches the DNA end. This CDR3 has 13 residues. The germline V gene has CDR1 LGHDT and CDR2 YNNKEL (reference sequence). The CDR3 DNA reads as TGTGCCAGCAGCAACTCCGGGACAGGCGAGCAGTACTTC. Translation gives CASSNSGTGEQYF.

This clonotype showed up just a few times. The chain couples TRBV24-1 to TRBJ2-3; D is undetermined. This CDR3 comprises 15 residues. Per the germline V gene, CDR1 is KGHDR and CDR2 is SFDVKD. Trimming pared 3 bases from V and 4 bases from J, leaving 13 bases between. The DNA of the CDR3 is TGTGCCACCAGTGATCCCTCCCTTCAACCAGATACGCAGTATTTT. Its translation is CATSDPSLQPDTQYF.

This chain joins TRBV7-9 and TRBJ1-1; D ambiguous. CDR3 size: 14 residues. Per the germline V gene, CDR1 is SEHNR and CDR2 is FQNEAQ (reference sequence). Trimming removed 4 bases at V and 5 bases at J, with 14 bases between. CDR3 nucleotides: TGTGCCAGCAGCTCCCGGGGAGGTTTGACTGAAGCTTTCTTT. Protein sequence: CASSSRGGLTEAFF.

This clonotype was counted only a few times. The CDR3 loop is CASSHQGFAQPQHF. DNA for the CDR3: TGCGCCAGCAGCCATCAGGGGTTTGCTCAGCCCCAGCATTTT. This rearrangement joins TRBV4-1 to TRBJ1-5; D might be TRBD1 (6 bases). CDR1 is MGHRA, CDR2 YSYEKL, per germline. The CDR3 totals 14 residues. The V gene lost 3 bases and the J gene lost 6 bases, with 12 bases spanning the gap.

This sequence joins TRBV12-3 or TRBV12-4 and TRBJ2-5; 7 bases agree with TRBD2. This CDR3 has 15 amino acids. J gave up 5 bases and V 3 bases, and 9 bases lay outside the gene matches. CDR3 sequence: CASSLGGEGQETQYF. As DNA, the CDR3 is TGTGCCAGCAGTTTGGGCGGGGAGGGGCAGGAGACCCAGTACTTC.

The J gene is TRBJ2-7, the V gene TRBV27, with a tentative D call TRBD2 (5 bases). The V gene's germline CDR1 is MNHEY and CDR2 SMNVEV (reference sequence). The V end lost 5 bases, the J end lost 5 bases, and 22 bases lay between the germline ends. This CDR3 is built from 16 residues. CDR3 sequence (DNA): TGTGCCAGCAGTCTGACCCTAAAGGCGGGCAGGCACGAGCAGTACTTC. Translating gives CASSLTLKAGRHEQYF.

The rearrangement uses TRBV20-1 and TRBJ1-1; D possibly corresponds to TRBD1 (5 bases). This CDR3 is built from 14 residues. V lost 0 bases and J lost 2, with 10 bases in between. Germline V gene sequence: CDR1 DFQATT, CDR2 SNEGSKA (reference sequence). In nucleotides, the CDR3 is TGCAGTGCTAGAGATCCAGGGACCAACACTGAAGCTTTCTTT. As protein: CSARDPGTNTEAFF.

The chain couples TRBV5-1 to TRBJ2-5, with D perhaps TRBD1 or TRBD2 (5 bases each). The DNA end lines up better with TRBJ2-7; the J call may be wrong. Germline V gene lookup returns CDR1 SGHRS and CDR2 YFSETQ. This CDR3 region has 14 residues. DNA for the CDR3: TGCGCCAGCAGCTTGCTCCCCGAGGGGTACGAGCAGTACTTC. It specifies CASSLLPEGYEQYF.

This clonotype was seen more than once but under ten times. The rearrangement joins TRBV4-1 to TRBJ2-1; unclear D gene. V gave up 0 bases and J gave up 5 bases, with 2 bases separating them. The CDR3 runs 12 residues. Germline CDR1 is MGHRA and CDR2 is YSYEKL. CDR3 DNA sequence: TGCGCCAGCAGCCAAGACAACAATGAGCAGTTCTTC. Protein: CASSQDNNEQFF.

This clonotype was recorded a few times. This chain joins TRBV9 and TRBJ2-5, with TRBD2 matching over 11 bases. The V gene end was trimmed by 2 bases and the J gene end by 11 bases; junction bases not matched to a gene: 14. The germline V gene encodes CDR1 SGDLS and CDR2 YYNGEE. The CDR3 length is 16 residues. The CDR3 is CASSVISGGAWNEQYF. As DNA, the CDR3 is TGTGCCAGCAGCGTGATTAGCGGGGGGGCCTGGAATGAGCAGTACTTC.

The rearrangement links TRBV12-3 or TRBV12-4 to TRBJ1-2; the D gene is possibly TRBD1 (6 bases). Trimming took off 8 bases at V and 2 bases at J, with 15 bases between the two ends. The CDR3 length is 14 residues. DNA for the CDR3: TGTGCCAGCGAGGGGGTTAAACAAAACTATGGCTACACCTTC. Translating gives CASEGVKQNYGYTF.

This clonotype was counted only a few times. The chain uses TRBV9 and TRBJ1-5, with a possible D match to TRBD1 (6 bases). Per the germline V gene, CDR1 is SGDLS and CDR2 is YYNGEE. This CDR3 region has 15 residues. With 4 bases removed from V and 3 bases from J, the gap between germline ends came to 14 bases. The CDR3, as DNA: TGTGCCAGCAGCCAGGGAGGGGGGTTCAATCAGCCCCAGCATTTT. This gives the protein CASSQGGGFNQPQHF.

J is TRBJ2-5 and V is TRBV20-1; D remains unclear. The DNA end is more similar to TRBJ2-7, so the J call may be wrong. Germline lookup yields CDR1 DFQATT and CDR2 SNEGSKA (reference sequence). The CDR3 contains 10 residues. The CDR3: CRAVGDEQYF. CDR3 DNA: TGCAGGGCTGTTGGGGACGAGCAGTACTTC.

This clonotype has more than one count but fewer than ten. The chain joins TRBV6-1 to TRBJ1-5; maybe TRBD1 (6 bases). Germline assignment: CDR1 MNHNS and CDR2 SASEGT. V was shortened by 5 bases and J by 2 bases, with 22 bases between the two germline ends. CDR3 length: 18 residues. Here the CDR3 DNA reads TGTGCCAGCAGTCTCGCGCCCCGTACAGGGTATCGCAATCAGCCCCAGCATTTT. Protein product: CASSLAPRTGYRNQPQHF.

This clonotype was recorded a few times. Written as DNA, the CDR3 is TGTGCCAGCAGTGATCGGGGGTGGACGGGCTACGAGCAGTACTTC. Residues: CASSDRGWTGYEQYF. This sequence joins TRBV6-1 and TRBJ2-7, with a weak D call TRBD2 (6 bases). Germline CDR1 reads MNHNS; CDR2 reads SASEGT. V shed 3 bases and J shed 3 bases, with 15 bases lying between them. The CDR3 runs to 15 residues.

Details on this clonotype: This may come from a read error, since a much larger clone is one base off. The V and J genes are TRBV20-1 and TRBJ2-5, with a tentative D call TRBD2 (6 bases). This CDR3 comprises 12 residues. CDR1 is DFQATT and CDR2 is SNEGSKA in the germline V gene (reference sequence). Trimming removed 3 bases from V and 11 bases from J, with 16 bases in between. The CDR3 DNA is TGCAGTGCTAGGGCCCGGGGCGGGGAGCAGTACTTC. Encoded protein: CSARARGGEQYF.

V and J are TRBV9 and TRBJ2-1; no definite D call. V was clipped by 1 base and J by 8 bases, with 16 bases between them. Per germline, CDR1 SGDLS and CDR2 YYNGEE. This CDR3 has 15 residues. The DNA for the CDR3 is TGTGCCAGCAGCGTAACTTCTACCAGGAACTATGAGCAGTTCTTC. Amino acid sequence: CASSVTSTRNYEQFF.

As concerns this clonotype: Compared with germline, one end of the junction differs, possibly owing to a read error. The rearrangement joins TRBV29-1 to TRBJ2-5; 10 bases agree with TRBD1. The germline V gene has CDR1 SQVTM and CDR2 ANQGSEA. The length of the CDR3 is 13 residues. CDR3 residues: CSAEGQGGETQYF. CDR3 coding DNA: TGCAGCGCTGAAGGACAGGGGGGAGAGACCCAGTACTTC.

The CDR3 nucleotides read TGCAGTGCTAGAGATCCCTCGAGCTCTGGAAACACCATATATTTT. Translation gives CSARDPSSSGNTIYF. The genes are TRBV20-1 and TRBJ1-3; D is unclear. The CDR3 runs 15 residues. Trimming removed 0 bases at V and 0 bases at J, with 9 bases between. Germline V lookup: CDR1 DFQATT, CDR2 SNEGSKA (reference sequence).

This clonotype was observed a few times. The rearrangement links TRBV11-2 to TRBJ1-2; perhaps TRBD1 as D (6 bases). The CDR3 extends over 13 amino acids. V shed 2 bases and J shed 7 bases, with 11 bases lying between them. CDR1 is SGHAT, CDR2 FQNNGV, per germline. The CDR3 DNA is TGTGCCAGCAGCTTAACTACAGGGTTTGGCTACACCTTC. Translation gives CASSLTTGFGYTF.

This clonotype showed up just a few times. This rearrangement joins TRBV9 to TRBJ1-1, with unresolved D. The CDR3 extends over 13 amino acids. V was pared by 3 bases and J by 8 bases, with 14 bases between. From germline, CDR1 is SGDLS and CDR2 YYNGEE. CDR3 nucleotide sequence: TGTGCCAGCAGCGGAAGGGAGTCAAGGGAAGCTTTCTTT. Its translation is CASSGRESREAFF.

V usage is TRBV7-9 and J usage is TRBJ2-3; 8 nucleotides line up with TRBD2. The CDR3 spans 16 residues. Germline loops: CDR1 SEHNR, CDR2 FQNEAQ (reference sequence). J gave up 3 bases and V 2 bases, and 7 bases lay outside the gene matches. CDR3 loop: CASSLSGLADTDTQYF. The DNA of the CDR3 is TGTGCCAGCAGCTTAAGTGGACTAGCTGATACAGATACGCAGTATTTT.

This clonotype has a handful of counts. V usage is TRBV18 and J usage is TRBJ1-4, with 8 nucleotides matching TRBD1. This CDR3 has 14 residues. Germline values: CDR1 KGHSH, CDR2 LQKENI. Trimming at V came to 5 bases and at J to 6 bases, leaving 5 bases not matched to a gene. The CDR3 spells CASSTTGEDEKLFF. As DNA, the CDR3 is TGTGCCAGCTCAACGACAGGGGAGGATGAAAAACTGTTTTTT.

This clonotype was counted at least ten times. This chain links TRBV9 with TRBJ2-3, with D hard to call. The length of the CDR3 is 17 residues. Germline V CDR1 and CDR2: SGDLS, YYNGEE. The V and J ends lost 1 base and 1 base respectively, with 16 bases between them. The CDR3 is CASSVYLNPAGTDTQYF. The CDR3 nucleotides are TGTGCCAGCAGCGTATACCTAAACCCTGCCGGCACAGATACGCAGTATTTT.